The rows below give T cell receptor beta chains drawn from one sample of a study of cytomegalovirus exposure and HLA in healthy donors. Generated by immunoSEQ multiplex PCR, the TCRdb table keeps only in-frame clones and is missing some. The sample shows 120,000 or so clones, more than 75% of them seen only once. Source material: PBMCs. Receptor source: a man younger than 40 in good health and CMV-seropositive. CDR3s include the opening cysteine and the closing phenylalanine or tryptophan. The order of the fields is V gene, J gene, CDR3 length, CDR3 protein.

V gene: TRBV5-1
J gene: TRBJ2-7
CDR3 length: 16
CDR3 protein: CASSVSPSGLSYEQYF

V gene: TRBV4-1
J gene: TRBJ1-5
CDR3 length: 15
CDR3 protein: CASSQDGWRNQPQHF

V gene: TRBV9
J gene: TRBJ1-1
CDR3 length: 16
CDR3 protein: CASSVEEGRSDTEAFF

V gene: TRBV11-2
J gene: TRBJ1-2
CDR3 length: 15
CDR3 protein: CASSPQNRGRRGYTF

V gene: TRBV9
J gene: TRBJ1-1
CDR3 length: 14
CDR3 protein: CASSVGGVNTEAFF

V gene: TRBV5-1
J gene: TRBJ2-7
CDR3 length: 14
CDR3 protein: CASSLGLASYEQYF

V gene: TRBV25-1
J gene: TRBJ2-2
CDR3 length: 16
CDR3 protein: CASSEKNRWSTGELFF

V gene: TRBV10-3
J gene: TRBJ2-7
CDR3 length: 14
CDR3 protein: CAITTGQGGYEQYF

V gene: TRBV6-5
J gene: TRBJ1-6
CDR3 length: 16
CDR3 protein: CASSLDRVILNSPLHF

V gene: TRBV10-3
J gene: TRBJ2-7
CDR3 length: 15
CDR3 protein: CAISDFGTASYEQYF

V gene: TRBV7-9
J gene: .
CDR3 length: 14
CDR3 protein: CASRTSGGVGEQYF

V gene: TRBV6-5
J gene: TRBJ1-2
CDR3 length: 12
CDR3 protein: CASSYSYRASTF

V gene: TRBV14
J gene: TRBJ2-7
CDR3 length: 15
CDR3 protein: CASSQTSGIYYEQYF

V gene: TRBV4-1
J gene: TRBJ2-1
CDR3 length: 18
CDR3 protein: CASSQGTSGFPTYNEQFF

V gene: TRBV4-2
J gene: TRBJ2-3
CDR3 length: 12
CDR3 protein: CASSSLADTQYF

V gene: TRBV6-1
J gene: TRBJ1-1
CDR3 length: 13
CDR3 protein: CASSYTVNTEAFF

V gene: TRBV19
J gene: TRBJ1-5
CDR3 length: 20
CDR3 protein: CASSMGPGRYGTGINQPQHF

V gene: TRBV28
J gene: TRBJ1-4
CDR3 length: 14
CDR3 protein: CASSKGQGFEKLFF

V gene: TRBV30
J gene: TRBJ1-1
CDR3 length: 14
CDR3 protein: CAWRAGGSISEAFF

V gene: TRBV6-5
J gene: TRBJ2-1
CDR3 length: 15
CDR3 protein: CASSYIGSSYNEQFF

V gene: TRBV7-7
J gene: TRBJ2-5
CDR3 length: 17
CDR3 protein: CASSFGTAQANQETQYF

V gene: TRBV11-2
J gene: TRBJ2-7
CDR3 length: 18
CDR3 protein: CASSLDSLAGGPTYEQYF

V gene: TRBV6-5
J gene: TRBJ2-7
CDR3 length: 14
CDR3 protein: CASSKGLGIHEQYF

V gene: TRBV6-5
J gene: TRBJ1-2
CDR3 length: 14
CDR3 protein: CASSYIGGGDGYTF

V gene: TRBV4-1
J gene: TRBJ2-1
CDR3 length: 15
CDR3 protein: CASSQVPGLYNEQFF

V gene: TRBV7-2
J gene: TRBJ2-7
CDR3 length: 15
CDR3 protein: CASSFTGTGAYEQYF

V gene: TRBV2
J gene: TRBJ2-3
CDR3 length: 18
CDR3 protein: CASPSRGSGVLGTDTQYF

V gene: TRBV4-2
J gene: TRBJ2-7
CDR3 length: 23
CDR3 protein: CASSQDRPPPGLAKSLRAYEQYF

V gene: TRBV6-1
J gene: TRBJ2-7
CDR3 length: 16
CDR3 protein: CASSEVASVLSYEQYF

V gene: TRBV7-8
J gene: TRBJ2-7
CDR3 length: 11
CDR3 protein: CASSSSREQYF

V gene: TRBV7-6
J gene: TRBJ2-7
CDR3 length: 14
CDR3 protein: CASSLEKGEGEQYF

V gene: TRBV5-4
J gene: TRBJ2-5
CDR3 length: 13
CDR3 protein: CANGLAGAETQYF

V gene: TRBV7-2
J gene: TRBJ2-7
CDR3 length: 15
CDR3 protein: CASSLRGGGSYEQYF

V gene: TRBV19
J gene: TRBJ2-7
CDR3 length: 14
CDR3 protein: CASSITFRGYEQYF

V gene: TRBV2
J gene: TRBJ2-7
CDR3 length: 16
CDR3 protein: CASRQSTSGQTYEQYF

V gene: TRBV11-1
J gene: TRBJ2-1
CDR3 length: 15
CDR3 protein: CASRTGGKLYNEQFF

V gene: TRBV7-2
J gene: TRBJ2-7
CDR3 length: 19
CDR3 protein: CASSLAPWVGGRFSYEQYF

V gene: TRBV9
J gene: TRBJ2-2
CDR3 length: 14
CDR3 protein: CASRAGSITGELFF

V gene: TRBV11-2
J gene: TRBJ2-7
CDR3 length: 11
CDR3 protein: CASGRRGEQYF

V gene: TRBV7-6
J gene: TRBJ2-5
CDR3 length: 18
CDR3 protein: CASSLGFFLAGAQETQYF

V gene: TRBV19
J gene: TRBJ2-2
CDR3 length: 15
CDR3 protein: CASRYRGRNTGELFF